The clone carrying this TCR beta chain occurred a few times. The record originates from a study of blood T cell repertoires in COVID-19. Across the study: Sites in the United States, Italy and Spain provided acute and convalescent COVID-19 samples. T cells, B-cell-depleted T cells, or PBMCs provided the cDNA or gDNA that served as material.

CDR3 size: 16 residues. Trimming removed 7 bases from V and 4 bases from J; junction bases left unmatched: 11. From germline, CDR1 is WSHSY and CDR2 SAAADI. The authors' processing: For nucleated cells, counts were estimated from reference gene primer amplification. Libraries were prepared by immunoSEQ multiplex PCR; TCRdb keeps only in-frame clonotypes and omits some of them. V, J and clone size derive from that table, while D and trimming were established from the DNA sequence. Among more than 110,000 clones listed, about 88% were seen once. Sequencing used peripheral blood. The chain is built from TRBV10-2 and TRBJ2-5; 11 bases line up with TRBD2. The TCR originated in a human donor in a cohort sampled during active COVID-19. The CDR3 loop reads CASTRGGTSGGETQYF. CDR3 nucleotides: TGCGCCAGCACCCGGGGGGGGACTAGCGGCGGAGAGACCCAGTACTTC.